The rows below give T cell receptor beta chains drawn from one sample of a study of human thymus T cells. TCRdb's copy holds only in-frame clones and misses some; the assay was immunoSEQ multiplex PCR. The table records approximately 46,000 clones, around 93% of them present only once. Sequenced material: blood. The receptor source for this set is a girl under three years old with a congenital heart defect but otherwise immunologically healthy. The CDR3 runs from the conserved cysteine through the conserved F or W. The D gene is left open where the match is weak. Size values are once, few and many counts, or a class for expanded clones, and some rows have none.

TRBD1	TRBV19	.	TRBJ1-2	CASSGGTANYGYTF	TGTGCCAGTAGTGGGGGGACAGCCAACTATGGCTACACCTTC
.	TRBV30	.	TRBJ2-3	CAWSVGQPDTQYF	TGTGCCTGGAGTGTTGGACAGCCTGATACGCAGTATTTT
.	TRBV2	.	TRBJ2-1	CASSWSSYNEQFF	TGTGCCAGCAGTTGGAGCTCCTACAATGAGCAGTTCTTC
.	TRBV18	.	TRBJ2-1	CASSPSVTSYNEQFF	TGTGCCAGCTCGCCTAGCGTCACCTCCTACAATGAGCAGTTCTTC
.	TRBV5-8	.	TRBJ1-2	CASRRGPNLYGYTF	TGTGCCAGCAGGAGAGGGCCCAACCTCTATGGCTACACCTTC
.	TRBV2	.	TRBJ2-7	CASLPWGWDLTSQYF	TGTGCCAGCTTACCTTGGGGGTGGGACCTCACATCGCAGTACTTC
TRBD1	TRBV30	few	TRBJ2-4	CAWNRDSAAKNIQYF	TGTGCCTGGAACCGGGACAGTGCGGCCAAAAACATTCAGTACTTC
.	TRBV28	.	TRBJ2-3	CASSTARQLGPQYF	TGTGCCAGCAGCACCGCCCGTCAACTGGGCCCACAGTATTTT
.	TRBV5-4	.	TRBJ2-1	CASSLGGTGLQFF	TGTGCCAGCAGCTTGGGTGGCACAGGGCTGCAGTTCTTC
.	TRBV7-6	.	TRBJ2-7	CASSRGGQFYEQYF	TGTGCCAGCAGCCGGGGTGGGCAGTTCTACGAGCAGTACTTC
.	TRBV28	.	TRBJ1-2	CATRASWGYTF	TGTGCCACCCGAGCCTCATGGGGCTACACCTTC
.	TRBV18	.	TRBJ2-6	CASSPAGVSGANVLTF	TGTGCCAGCTCACCCGCAGGCGTCTCTGGGGCCAACGTCCTGACTTTC
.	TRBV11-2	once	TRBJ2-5	CASSFGASYQETQYF	TGTGCCAGCAGCTTCGGGGCAAGTTACCAAGAGACCCAGTACTTC
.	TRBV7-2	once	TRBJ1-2	CASSLTLGTNYGYTF	TGTGCCAGCAGCTTAACTCTGGGGACTAACTATGGCTACACCTTC
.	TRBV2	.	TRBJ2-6	CASSVVSDYPGANVLTF	TGTGCCAGCAGTGTTGTTAGCGACTACCCTGGGGCCAACGTCCTGACTTTC
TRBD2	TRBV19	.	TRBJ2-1	CASSVPLAAYNEQFF	TGTGCCAGTAGTGTACCCCTAGCGGCTTACAATGAGCAGTTCTTC
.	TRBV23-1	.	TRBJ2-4	CASSQWDKNIQYF	TGCGCCAGCAGTCAATGGGACAAAAACATTCAGTACTTC
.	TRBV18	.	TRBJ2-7	CASSPLLQGYEQYF	TGTGCCAGCTCACCGTTGTTACAGGGATACGAGCAGTACTTC
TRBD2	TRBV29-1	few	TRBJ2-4	CSVAPSGAKNIQYF	TGCAGCGTTGCGCCTAGCGGAGCAAAAAACATTCAGTACTTC
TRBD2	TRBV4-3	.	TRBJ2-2	CASSQETLAANTGELFF	TGCGCCAGCAGCCAAGAAACCCTAGCGGCGAACACCGGGGAGCTGTTTTTT
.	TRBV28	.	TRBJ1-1	CASSLTGRAFF	TGTGCCAGCAGTTTAACAGGGCGAGCTTTCTTT
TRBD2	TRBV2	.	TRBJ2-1	CASSEDSGSGDEQFF	TGTGCCAGCAGTGAAGATAGCGGGAGTGGAGATGAGCAGTTCTTC
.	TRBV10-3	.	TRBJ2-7	CAIRSGTAGQVSYEQYF	TGTGCCATCAGATCCGGAACAGCGGGACAGGTTTCCTACGAGCAGTACTTC
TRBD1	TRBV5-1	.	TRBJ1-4	CASSLAGGRNEKLFF	TGCGCCAGCAGCTTGGCAGGGGGCAGAAATGAAAAACTGTTTTTT
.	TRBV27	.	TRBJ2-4	CASSPRQASRAGTGIQYF	TGTGCCAGCAGCCCAAGGCAAGCGTCAAGGGCGGGAACGGGGATTCAGTACTTC
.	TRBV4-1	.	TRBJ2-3	CASSQMGGAPHTDTQYF	TGCGCCAGCAGCCAGATGGGGGGAGCCCCCCACACAGATACGCAGTATTTT
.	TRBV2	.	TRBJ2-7	CASSVETAGAYEQYF	TGTGCCAGCAGTGTAGAAACGGCAGGGGCCTACGAGCAGTACTTC
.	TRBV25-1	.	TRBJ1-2	CASSEGWGYGYTF	TGTGCCAGCAGTGAAGGATGGGGCTATGGCTACACCTTC
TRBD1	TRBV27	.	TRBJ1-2	CASSLGQGTYGYTF	TGTGCCAGCAGTTTGGGACAGGGAACATATGGCTACACCTTC
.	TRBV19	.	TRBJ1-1	CASRTQQNTEAFF	TGTGCCAGTAGGACTCAGCAGAACACTGAAGCTTTCTTT
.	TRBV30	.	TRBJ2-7	CAWSVEVVQYF	TGTGCCTGGAGTGTTGAGGTGGTGCAGTACTTC
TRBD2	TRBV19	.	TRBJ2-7	CASSTRTSASSYEQYF	TGTGCCAGTAGTACTAGGACTAGCGCCAGCTCCTACGAGCAGTACTTC
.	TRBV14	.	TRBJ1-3	CASSQGGTGVLSGNTIYF	TGTGCCAGCAGCCAAGGGGGGACGGGAGTACTCTCTGGAAACACCATATATTTT
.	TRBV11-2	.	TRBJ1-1	CASSLGLVTEAFF	TGTGCCAGCAGCTTGGGGTTAGTGACTGAAGCTTTCTTT
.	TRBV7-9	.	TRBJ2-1	CASSSPTGHEQFF	TGTGCCAGCAGCTCGCCGACAGGACATGAGCAGTTCTTC
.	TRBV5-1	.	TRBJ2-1	CASRVANEQFF	TGCGCCAGCAGGGTTGCGAATGAGCAGTTCTTC
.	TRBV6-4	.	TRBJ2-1	CASSEDTKGYNEQFF	TGTGCCAGCAGTGAGGACACGAAGGGCTACAATGAGCAGTTCTTC
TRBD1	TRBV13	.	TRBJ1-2	CASSGSAGTGFYGYTF	TGTGCCAGCAGCGGATCCGCCGGGACAGGCTTCTATGGCTACACCTTC
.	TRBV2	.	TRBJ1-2	CASSEAQYGYTF	TGTGCCAGCAGTGAAGCCCAGTATGGCTACACCTTC
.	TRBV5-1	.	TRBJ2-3	CASSVPLTDTQYF	TGCGCCAGCAGCGTACCATTAACAGATACGCAGTATTTT
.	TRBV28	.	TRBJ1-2	CASSLNIKSHGYTF	TGTGCCAGCAGTTTAAATATTAAGTCCCATGGCTACACCTTC
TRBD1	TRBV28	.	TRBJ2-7	CASSSTGGTGSYEQYF	TGTGCCAGCAGTTCCACAGGGGGCACGGGATCCTACGAGCAGTACTTC
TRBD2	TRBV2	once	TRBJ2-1	CASHAGTSGVNEQFF	TGTGCCAGCCACGCCGGGACTAGCGGCGTCAATGAGCAGTTCTTC
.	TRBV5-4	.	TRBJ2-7	CASSPGLLYEQYF	TGTGCCAGCAGCCCAGGATTACTCTACGAGCAGTACTTC
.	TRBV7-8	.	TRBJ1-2	CASSTPGYGYTF	TGTGCCAGCAGCACACCTGGCTATGGCTACACCTTC
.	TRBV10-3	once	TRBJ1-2	CAISPGGRNYGYTF	TGTGCCATCAGTCCCGGAGGGCGTAACTATGGCTACACCTTC
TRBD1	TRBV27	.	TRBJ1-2	CASRKTTGGGYTF	TGTGCCAGCAGGAAGACAACAGGGGGTGGCTACACCTTC
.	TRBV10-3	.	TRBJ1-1	CAVSLRQVDTEAFF	TGTGCCGTAAGTCTAAGGCAGGTGGACACTGAAGCTTTCTTT
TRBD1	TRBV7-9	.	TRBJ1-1	CASSVGQGPTEAFF	TGTGCCAGCAGCGTTGGACAGGGGCCCACTGAAGCTTTCTTT
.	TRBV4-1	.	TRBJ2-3	CASSQVLGSRTDTQYF	TGCGCCAGCAGCCAAGTCTTGGGTTCCCGCACAGATACGCAGTATTTT
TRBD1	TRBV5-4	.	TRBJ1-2	CASSSTGAPNYGYTF	TGTGCCAGCAGCTCAACAGGGGCCCCTAACTATGGCTACACCTTC
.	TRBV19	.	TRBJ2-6	CASRPPGISGANVLTF	TGTGCCAGTAGACCCCCCGGGATCTCTGGGGCCAACGTCCTGACTTTC
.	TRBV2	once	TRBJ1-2	CASSGAVNYGYTF	TGTGCCAGCAGTGGAGCAGTTAACTATGGCTACACCTTC
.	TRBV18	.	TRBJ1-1	CASSPNLGDDTEAFF	TGTGCCAGCTCACCAAATTTGGGGGACGACACTGAAGCTTTCTTT
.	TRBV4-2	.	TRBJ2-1	CASSQGPLDVGSYNEQFF	TGTGCCAGCAGCCAGGGCCCCTTAGACGTCGGCTCCTACAATGAGCAGTTCTTC
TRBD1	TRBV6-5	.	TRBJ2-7	CATSDRVKYEQYF	TGTGCCACTTCGGACAGGGTAAAGTACGAGCAGTACTTC
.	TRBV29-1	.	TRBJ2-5	CSVEWLQETQYF	TGCAGCGTTGAGTGGTTGCAAGAGACCCAGTACTTC
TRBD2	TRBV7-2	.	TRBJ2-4	CASSFKAGDAIQYF	TGTGCCAGCAGCTTCAAGGCGGGAGATGCCATTCAGTACTTC
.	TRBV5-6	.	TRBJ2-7	CASSLGEAGYEQYF	TGTGCCAGCAGCCTCGGGGAAGCGGGCTACGAGCAGTACTTC
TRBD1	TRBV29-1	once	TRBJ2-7	CSVEDSPGQGEYF	TGCAGCGTTGAAGATTCACCGGGACAGGGGGAGTACTTC